The 21 T cell receptor beta chains in this list originate from one sample, sequenced in a study of cytomegalovirus exposure and HLA in healthy donors. PCR used 60 Vbeta primers and 13 Jbeta primers. The table came from immunoSEQ multiplex PCR; TCRdb's copy has only in-frame clones and leaves some out. The table includes 85,000 to 130,000 clones, approximately 85% detected once. Sequenced: PBMCs. These receptors came from a man in his fifties in good health and CMV-seronegative.

The genes are TRBV18 and TRBJ2-1; D perhaps matches TRBD1 (6 bases). Trimming removed 5 bases at V and 7 bases at J, with 18 bases between. CDR3 length: 15 amino acids. Looked up from germline, CDR1 is KGHSH and CDR2 is LQKENI. CDR3 region: CASSSGTNSRNEQFF. Written as DNA, the CDR3 is TGTGCCAGCTCATCCGGGACAAATTCACGGAATGAGCAGTTCTTC.

The rearrangement uses TRBV7-8 and TRBJ2-2, with a tentative D call TRBD2 (5 bases). Germline V gives CDR1 SGHVS, CDR2 FQNEAQ. The CDR3 is 16 residues long. Trimming cost V 2 bases and J 6 bases, with 16 bases left between them. CDR3: CASSLNRPPGSGELFF. CDR3 sequence (DNA): TGTGCCAGCAGCTTAAATAGACCACCGGGATCCGGGGAGCTGTTTTTT. Drawing the rest from reference TRBV7-8 and TRBJ2-2, the complete variable domain is GAGVSQSPRYKVAKRGQDVALRCDPISGHVSLFWYQQALGQGPEFLTYFQNEAQLDKSGLPSDRFFAERPEGSVSTLKIQRTQQEDSAVYLCASSLNRPPGSGELFFGEGSRLTVL.

This clone was detected only a few times. The chain employs TRBV19 and TRBJ1-1, with TRBD1 matching over 8 bases. This CDR3 has 15 residues. V shed 8 bases and J 6 bases; nucleotides not matched to a gene: 14. CDR1 and CDR2 (germline): LNHDA, SQIVND (reference sequence). CDR3 coding DNA: TGTGCCAGTCAAGACCCTGACAGGGGCGGGGCTGAAGCTTTCTTT. This codes for CASQDPDRGGAEAFF.

This clone was picked up a small number of times. The gene calls are TRBV5-1 and TRBJ2-3; D perhaps matches TRBD2 (5 bases). The V gene lost 5 bases and the J gene lost 3 bases, with 7 bases spanning the gap. CDR1 SGHRS and CDR2 YFSETQ come from the germline V gene. The CDR3 has 12 amino acids. The CDR3 nucleotides are TGCGCCAGCAGGGAGGAAACAGATACGCAGTATTTT. It encodes CASREETDTQYF.

The chain links TRBV2 to TRBJ2-5, with D possibly being TRBD2 (5 bases). CDR3 size: 15 residues. Deletions cut 6 bases from V and 2 bases from J, with 16 bases between. Looked up from germline, CDR1 is SNHLY and CDR2 is FYNNEI. CDR3 nucleotide sequence: TGTGCCAGCAGGTCGCGCGGACTTTTACAAGAGACCCAGTACTTC. Its translation: CASRSRGLLQETQYF. The full variable domain, with the rest looked up from reference TRBV2 and TRBJ2-5, is EPEVTQTPSHQVTQMGQEVILRCVPISNHLYFYWYRQILGQKVEFLVSFYNNEISEKSEIFDDQFSVERPDGSNFTLKIRSTKLEDSAMYFCASRSRGLLQETQYFGPGTRLLVL.

V gene TRBV4-3 combines with J gene TRBJ2-1; D perhaps matches TRBD2 (5 bases). This CDR3 has 16 amino acids. V was clipped by 1 base and J by 3 bases, with 13 bases between them. CDR1 is LGHNA and CDR2 is YSLEER in the germline V gene. This chain's CDR3 is CASSQGPGGSYNEQFF. CDR3 coding DNA: TGCGCCAGCAGCCAAGGGCCCGGAGGAAGCTACAATGAGCAGTTCTTC.

The genes are TRBV6-1 and TRBJ2-7; D remains ambiguous. The germline gives CDR1 MNHNS, CDR2 SASEGT. CDR3 length equals 14 residues. V lost 6 bases to trimming and J lost 0 bases, with 12 bases between them. The CDR3 DNA is TGTGCCAGCAGCGATTACCCCAGCTCCTACGAGCAGTACTTC. Its protein is CASSDYPSSYEQYF.

The chain combines TRBV13 with TRBJ1-5; 7 nucleotides align to TRBD1. Germline V gene lookup returns CDR1 PRHDT and CDR2 FYEKMQ (reference sequence). CDR3 length: 14 residues. J was trimmed by 4 bases and V by 4 bases; bases with no gene match: 4. CDR3 loop: CASSSRTGNQPQHF. Written as DNA, the CDR3 is TGTGCCAGCAGCTCTCGGACAGGTAATCAGCCCCAGCATTTT.

This chain uses TRBV27 with TRBJ2-6, with D possibly TRBD1 on 6 matching bases. The CDR3 sequence is 16 residues long. Germline V CDR1 and CDR2: MNHEY, SMNVEV (reference sequence). Trimming took 5 bases from V and 1 from J, leaving 12 bases between them. In DNA form, the CDR3 reads TGTGCCAGCAGTGGAAACAGGGTGTCTGGGGCCAACGTCCTGACTTTC. Residues: CASSGNRVSGANVLTF. The whole variable domain, filled in from reference TRBV27 and TRBJ2-6, reads EAQVTQNPRYLITVTGKKLTVTCSQNMNHEYMSWYRQDPGLGLRQIYYSMNVEVTDKGDVPEGYKVSRKEKRNFPLILESPSPNQTSLYFCASSGNRVSGANVLTFGAGSRLTVL.

DNA of the CDR3: TGTGCCAGCAGTGAAGGGGGAGGGGTCGGCTACACCTTC. Its protein product is CASSEGGGVGYTF. V gene TRBV6-1 combines with J gene TRBJ1-2, with a tentative D call TRBD1 (5 bases). CDR3 length equals 13 residues. Germline V lookup: CDR1 MNHNS, CDR2 SASEGT. The V end was cut by 1 base, the J end by 8 bases, with 11 bases between.

This chain links TRBV5-5 with TRBJ1-1; 9 bases map to TRBD1. This CDR3 spans 17 amino acids. Germline trimming cut 5 bases from V and 4 bases from J; bases unmatched to any gene: 15. CDR1 and CDR2 (germline): SGHKS, YYEKEE (reference sequence). The CDR3: CASSPRGGQGMGTEAFF. The CDR3 DNA reads as TGTGCCAGCAGTCCCAGGGGGGGACAGGGAATGGGCACTGAAGCTTTCTTT. The full variable domain, with the rest looked up from reference TRBV5-5 and TRBJ1-1, is DAGVTQSPTHLIKTRGQQVTLRCSPISGHKSVSWYQQVLGQGPQFIFQYYEKEERGRGNFPDRFSARQFPNYSSELNVNALLLGDSALYLCASSPRGGQGMGTEAFFGQGTRLTVV.

The chain combines TRBV30 with TRBJ2-3; 15 bases match TRBD2. Trimming cost V 1 base and J 4 bases; bases outside gene matches: 3. The CDR3 sequence is 16 residues long. Germline CDR1 and CDR2: GTSNPN and SVGIG (reference sequence). This chain's CDR3 is CAWSAGLAGGPDTQYF. In DNA form, the CDR3 reads TGTGCCTGGAGTGCCGGACTAGCGGGGGGGCCAGATACGCAGTATTTT.

The CDR3 reads CASSAGSGGYEQYV. The CDR3 nucleotides are TGCGCCAGCAGCGCAGGTTCTGGGGGGTACGAGCAGTACGTC. The chain uses TRBV5-1 and TRBJ2-7; maybe TRBD2 (6 bases). This CDR3 comprises 14 residues. V lost 4 bases and J 4 bases, leaving 15 bases between the germline ends. Germline lookup yields CDR1 SGHRS and CDR2 YFSETQ.

The CDR3 spells CASSESLGLEQFF. CDR3 nucleotide sequence: TGTGCCAGCAGTGAATCACTAGGTCTTGAGCAGTTCTTC. This chain joins TRBV6-1 and TRBJ2-1; possibly TRBD2 for D (5 bases). The CDR3 runs to 13 residues. V was pared by 2 bases and J by 9 bases, with 11 bases between. From germline, CDR1 is MNHNS and CDR2 SASEGT.

CDR3 sequence reads: CASSATSGGINEQFF. The CDR3 DNA sequence: TGTGCCAGCAGCGCGACTAGCGGGGGGATCAATGAGCAGTTCTTC. The V gene is TRBV6-1, the J gene TRBJ2-1, with 13 positions matching TRBD2. In germline, CDR1 is MNHNS, CDR2 SASEGT. J gave up 6 bases and V 6 bases, and 5 bases lay outside the gene matches. The CDR3 totals 15 residues.

This clone has a handful of counts. The chain carries TRBV5-5 and TRBJ1-6; a weak D match, TRBD1 (5 bases). CDR1 SGHKS and CDR2 YYEKEE come from the germline V gene (reference sequence). The V and J ends lost 6 bases and 0 bases respectively, with 19 bases between them. The CDR3 loop spans 18 amino acids. The CDR3 protein is CASIPGTSLSSYNSPLHF. DNA of the CDR3: TGTGCCAGCATCCCCGGGACTTCGCTTAGCTCCTATAATTCACCCCTCCACTTT.

The V call is TRBV29-1, the J call TRBJ1-4, with TRBD1 matching 7 bases. The CDR3 has 15 amino acids. Per germline, CDR1 SQVTM and CDR2 ANQGSEA. The J segment lost 4 bases and the V segment lost 4 bases, leaving 9 bases of the junction unmatched. The CDR3 spells CSVALTGTDNEKLFF. The CDR3 region has the DNA TGCAGCGTTGCACTAACCGGGACAGATAATGAAAAACTGTTTTTT.

The chain combines TRBV28 with TRBJ2-5; 7 nucleotides align to TRBD2. The trim removed 8 bases at V and 5 bases at J, leaving 11 bases unmatched. Germline-derived CDR1 and CDR2 are MDHEN and SYDVKM. CDR3 size: 14 residues. The CDR3 DNA sequence: TGTGCCAGCCTTCGTGGGGGAGGGTACGAGACCCAGTACTTC. This encodes CASLRGGGYETQYF.

A single count supports this clone. V is TRBV5-4 and J is TRBJ1-4; 7 bases map to TRBD1. The CDR3 has 14 residues. V shed 2 bases, J shed 6 bases, and the junction held 4 bases outside the gene matches. Per the germline V gene, CDR1 is SGHNT and CDR2 is YYREEE (reference sequence). The CDR3 spells CASSFDQGDEKLFF. CDR3 DNA: TGTGCCAGCAGCTTTGACCAGGGGGATGAAAAACTGTTTTTT.

The V call is TRBV18, the J call TRBJ2-7; TRBD1 matches at 8 bases. The V gene end was trimmed by 3 bases and the J gene end by 0 bases; junction bases not matched to a gene: 7. CDR1 and CDR2 (germline): KGHSH, LQKENI. CDR3 length equals 16 residues. In DNA, the CDR3 is TGTGCCAGCTCACCGCAGGACAGGGTTAGCTCCTACGAGCAGTACTTC. Protein sequence: CASSPQDRVSSYEQYF.

The chain is built from TRBV7-6 and TRBJ2-7; no firm D call. The CDR3 loop spans 13 amino acids. Germline V gives CDR1 SGHVS, CDR2 FNYEAQ. Trimming left V 1 base short and J 9 bases short, with 13 bases between. In DNA, the CDR3 is TGTGCCAGCAGCTTAGGCCGCGGTACGAGGCAGTACTTC. Translating gives CASSLGRGTRQYF.